Below are 26 T cell receptor beta chains sequenced from a single sample in a study of blood T cell repertoires in COVID-19 (dated by TCRdb to about 2020). Library construction relied on the immunoSEQ multiplex PCR assay. TCRdb mirrors the immuneACCESS table, restricted to in-frame sequences. Some clones are absent from its copies; in checked studies, under half trace to an unresolved V gene, and the reason for the others is unknown. The sample table lists about 160,000 clones, 80% of them with a count of one. The ten biggest clones cover roughly 3.5% of the sample. Sequencing was done on a sample of PBMCs or T cells enriched from blood (not recorded which). These TCRs come from a woman aged 60-75 years who had recovered from COVID-19.

The V and J genes are TRBV2 and TRBJ1-6; no clear D. The V end lost 2 bases, the J end lost 7 bases, and 6 bases lay between the germline ends. The germline CDR1 and CDR2 sequences are SNHLY and FYNNEI. This CDR3 region has 13 residues. As DNA, the CDR3 is TGTGCCAGCAGTGAACTGAGAAATTCACCCCTCCACTTT. Encoded protein: CASSELRNSPLHF.

The gene calls are TRBV6-1 and TRBJ2-1; 10 nucleotides match TRBD1. The CDR3 is 16 residues long. Germline trimming cut 4 bases from V and 8 bases from J; bases unmatched to any gene: 11. From germline, CDR1 is MNHNS and CDR2 SASEGT. CDR3 in DNA: TGTGCCAGCAGTGGGCCAGACAGGGGGCGTCTCGATGAGCAGTTCTTC. Translation gives CASSGPDRGRLDEQFF.

The chain joins TRBV5-8 to TRBJ2-2; D not resolved. Trimming stripped 0 bases from V and 1 base from J, with 7 bases between. This CDR3 has 15 residues. CDR1 and CDR2 from the germline V gene are SGHTS and YDEGEE. For the CDR3, the DNA is TGTGCCAGCAGCTTGGTTCCCGGGAACACCGGGGAGCTGTTTTTT. Residues: CASSLVPGNTGELFF. The variable domain in full, with the rest retrieved from reference TRBV5-8 and TRBJ2-2, is EAGVTQSPTHLIKTRGQQATLRCSPISGHTSVYWYQQALGLGLQFLLWYDEGEERNRGNFPPRFSGRQFPNYSSELNVNALELEDSALYLCASSLVPGNTGELFFGEGSRLTVL.

The chain couples TRBV10-3 to TRBJ1-5, with 10 bases fitting TRBD1. J gave up 7 bases and V 8 bases, and 2 bases lay outside the gene matches. The CDR3 contains 12 residues. The V gene's germline CDR1 is ENHRY and CDR2 SYGVKD. The CDR3 loop is CAIGDRGQPQHF. The CDR3 DNA is TGTGCCATCGGGGACAGGGGACAGCCCCAGCATTTT.

The CDR3 DNA is TGTGCCAGTAAGAAACAGGGGCACGAGACCCAGTACTTC. Its translation is CASKKQGHETQYF. The chain employs TRBV19 and TRBJ2-5; 7 bases line up with TRBD1. This CDR3 spans 13 amino acids. From germline, CDR1 is LNHDA and CDR2 SQIVND (reference sequence). J was trimmed by 5 bases and V by 7 bases; bases with no gene match: 7.

V gene TRBV27 combines with J gene TRBJ2-2; 8 positions match TRBD2. The V segment lost 5 bases and the J segment 9 bases; nucleotides outside the gene matches: 14. The CDR3 spans 16 residues. Per germline, CDR1 MNHEY and CDR2 SMNVEV (reference sequence). The CDR3 sequence is CASSPSGGGRGRELFF. The CDR3 nucleotides are TGTGCCAGCAGTCCCTCTGGCGGGGGGCGGGGAAGGGAGCTGTTTTTT.

Turning to this clone: At one end, the junction sequence differs from germline, possibly due to a read error. V usage is TRBV6-1 and J usage is TRBJ2-7; 9 bases align to TRBD1. The CDR3 is 11 amino acids. The V gene's germline CDR1 is MNHNS and CDR2 SASEGT. The CDR3 nucleotides are TGTGCCAGCAGTACGGACAGGGGACTCAGCTTC. Protein product: CASSTDRGLSF.

CDR3 region: CATLAGSYTDTQYF. In DNA form, the CDR3 reads TGTGCCACGCTAGCGGGGAGCTACACAGATACGCAGTATTTT. This chain connects TRBV2 to TRBJ2-3, with 9 bases aligning to TRBD2. CDR3 size: 14 residues. Per the germline V gene, CDR1 is SNHLY and CDR2 is FYNNEI. Trimming cost V 10 bases and J 2 bases; bases outside gene matches: 7. The complete variable domain, with remaining parts taken from reference TRBV2 and TRBJ2-3, reads EPEVTQTPSHQVTQMGQEVILRCVPISNHLYFYWYRQILGQKVEFLVSFYNNEISEKSEIFDDQFSVERPDGSNFTLKIRSTKLEDSAMYFCATLAGSYTDTQYFGPGTRLTVL.

This clone counts as medium-sized. The chain uses TRBV4-2 and TRBJ2-7; a weak D match, TRBD2 (6 bases). V dropped 0 bases and J dropped 0 bases, with 6 bases sitting between them. Germline V gene sequence: CDR1 LGHNA, CDR2 YNFKEQ. CDR3 size: 14 residues. The CDR3 here is CASSQEGGSYEQYF. The DNA of the CDR3 is TGTGCCAGCAGCCAAGAGGGGGGCTCCTACGAGCAGTACTTC.

The chain employs TRBV30 and TRBJ1-5; 9 bases line up with TRBD1. CDR1 is GTSNPN and CDR2 is SVGIG in the germline V gene (reference sequence). With V trimmed by 3 bases and J by 1 base, 1 base remained unmatched. CDR3 length: 14 amino acids. The CDR3, as DNA: TGTGCCTGGAGAGGACAGGGGAGCAATCAGCCCCAGCATTTT. Translating it yields CAWRGQGSNQPQHF.

V usage is TRBV5-5 and J usage is TRBJ1-6; no definite D call. Germline CDR1 SGHKS, CDR2 YYEKEE (reference sequence). V was shortened by 0 bases and J by 5 bases, with 9 bases between the two germline ends. The CDR3 consists of 15 residues. The CDR3 here is CASSLASRDNSPLHF. The CDR3 coding sequence is TGTGCCAGCAGCTTGGCCTCCCGAGATAATTCACCCCTCCACTTT.

The rearrangement joins TRBV19 to TRBJ2-2; D is possibly TRBD1 (6 bases). Trimming shortened V by 6 bases and J by 2 bases, and 10 bases separated the two germline ends. The CDR3 is 14 amino acids. CDR1 is LNHDA and CDR2 is SQIVND in the germline V gene (reference sequence). The chain's CDR3 is CASRTGRNTGELFF. CDR3 coding DNA: TGTGCCAGTAGAACAGGGCGCAACACCGGGGAGCTGTTTTTT.

V usage is TRBV25-1 and J usage is TRBJ2-1, with 7 bases matching TRBD2. The J segment lost 7 bases and the V segment lost 1 base, leaving 1 base of the junction unmatched. The CDR3 runs 13 residues. The germline gives CDR1 MGHDK, CDR2 SYGVNS. CDR3 protein: CASSELGGNEQFF. CDR3 sequence (DNA): TGTGCCAGCAGTGAATTGGGGGGGAATGAGCAGTTCTTC.

This chain links TRBV2 with TRBJ1-3, with TRBD1 identical over 12 bases. J gave up 7 bases and V 4 bases, and 2 bases lay outside the gene matches. Germline lookup yields CDR1 SNHLY and CDR2 FYNNEI. This CDR3 spans 14 amino acids. CDR3 sequence reads: CASSAGQGANTIYF. As DNA, the CDR3 is TGTGCCAGCAGTGCGGGACAGGGGGCGAACACCATATATTTT.

The rearrangement joins TRBV11-2 to TRBJ1-1; D is uncertain. There are 12 residues in the CDR3. Germline CDR1 reads SGHAT; CDR2 reads FQNNGV. Trimming took 6 bases from V and 7 from J, leaving 12 bases between them. The CDR3 DNA reads as TGTGCCAGCAGGTCCGGGAAATTTGAAGCTTTCTTT. It yields the protein CASRSGKFEAFF.

This clone appeared once. V and J are TRBV11-3 and TRBJ2-7; no clear D gene. CDR3 length: 14 amino acids. Deletions cut 1 base from V and 2 bases from J, with 9 bases between. CDR1 and CDR2 from the germline V gene are SGHNT and YENEEA. Here the CDR3 reads CASSLGPETYEQYF. DNA for the CDR3: TGTGCCAGCAGCTTAGGTCCTGAGACCTACGAGCAGTACTTC.

The chain employs TRBV24-1 and TRBJ2-2, with 8 bases aligning to TRBD1. Trimming cost V 3 bases and J 5 bases; bases outside gene matches: 4. This CDR3 is built from 15 residues. Germline CDR1 and CDR2: KGHDR and SFDVKD. CDR3: CATSDRGQVTGELFF. The CDR3 DNA sequence: TGTGCCACCAGTGATAGGGGACAGGTAACCGGGGAGCTGTTTTTT.

V is TRBV27 and J is TRBJ2-1, with 9 bases aligning to TRBD1. Losses at the gene ends were 6 bases for V and 5 bases for J; bases not matched to a gene: 8. From germline, CDR1 is MNHEY and CDR2 SMNVEV (reference sequence). The CDR3 length is 15 residues. CDR3 region: CASRLWGQGDNEQFF. The CDR3 coding sequence is TGTGCCAGCAGACTCTGGGGACAGGGAGACAATGAGCAGTTCTTC.

The chain is built from TRBV19 and TRBJ1-1; TRBD1 agrees at 10 bases. V shed 3 bases and J 4 bases; nucleotides not matched to a gene: 5. From germline, CDR1 is LNHDA and CDR2 SQIVND (reference sequence). The CDR3 length is 15 residues. The CDR3 is CASSIGTGVATEAFF. CDR3 nucleotides: TGTGCCAGTAGTATTGGGACAGGGGTGGCCACTGAAGCTTTCTTT.

The chain has TRBV11-2 and TRBJ2-5; TRBD2 matches 7 bases. The V gene end was trimmed by 5 bases and the J gene end by 4 bases; junction bases not matched to a gene: 7. Germline lookup yields CDR1 SGHAT and CDR2 FQNNGV. There are 14 residues in the CDR3. CDR3: CASSARGRAETQYF. The DNA for the CDR3 is TGTGCCAGCAGCGCACGAGGGAGGGCAGAGACCCAGTACTTC.

The J gene is TRBJ2-6, the V gene TRBV5-5; D possibly corresponds to TRBD1 (6 bases). Germline loops: CDR1 SGHKS, CDR2 YYEKEE (reference sequence). Trimming shortened V by 0 bases and J by 1 base, and 11 bases separated the two germline ends. CDR3 length: 17 amino acids. CDR3 coding DNA: TGTGCCAGCAGCTTGGGACCTCAGGGGTCTGGGGCCAACGTCCTGACTTTC. Its translation: CASSLGPQGSGANVLTF.

The rearrangement links TRBV24-1 to TRBJ1-2, with a weak D call TRBD1 (5 bases). With 7 bases removed from V and 8 bases from J, the gap between germline ends came to 13 bases. The CDR3 is 12 amino acids. The germline V gene has CDR1 KGHDR and CDR2 SFDVKD. The CDR3 is CATRDPGLGYTF. The CDR3 coding sequence is TGTGCCACCAGGGACCCAGGGTTAGGCTACACCTTC.

The V gene is TRBV3-1 (or the pseudogene TRBV3-2), the J gene TRBJ1-1; unclear D gene. Trimming took 0 bases from V and 3 from J, leaving 8 bases between them. This CDR3 is 14 amino acids long. Germline-derived CDR1 and CDR2 are LGHDT and YNNKEL (reference sequence). CDR3 region: CASSQDGRYTEAFF. Here the CDR3 DNA reads TGTGCCAGCAGCCAAGATGGGCGTTACACTGAAGCTTTCTTT.

This clone has just a few counts. The chain links TRBV29-1 to TRBJ2-3; D not certain. V was cut by 4 bases and J by 0 bases, with 5 bases left in between. Per germline, CDR1 SQVTM and CDR2 ANQGSEA. CDR3 length: 12 residues. CDR3 residues: CSVVYSTDTQYF. DNA for the CDR3: TGCAGCGTTGTCTATAGCACAGATACGCAGTATTTT.

The V call is TRBV2, the J call TRBJ2-1, with D tentatively TRBD1 (6 bases). CDR3 length: 15 amino acids. Between the trimmed V and J ends, which lost 2 bases and 5 bases, there was a span of 13 bases. The V gene's germline CDR1 is SNHLY and CDR2 FYNNEI. The CDR3 coding sequence is TGTGCCAGCAGTGAATGGGGGCAGCAAAACAATGAGCAGTTCTTC. Its translation is CASSEWGQQNNEQFF.

V is TRBV6-4 and J is TRBJ1-2, with TRBD1 matching over 9 bases. The CDR3 extends over 15 amino acids. V shed 2 bases and J 7 bases; nucleotides not matched to a gene: 8. Germline CDR1 is MRHNA and CDR2 is SNTAGT. Written as DNA, the CDR3 is TGTGCCAGCAGTGACACCCTTACAGGGGGCGGTGGCTACACCTTC. Residues: CASSDTLTGGGGYTF.